This is a list of T cell receptor beta chains from one sample in a study of CD8 T cells in ankylosing spondylitis. Via MiXCR, TCRdb re-called the 5' RACE reads, giving one row per CDR3 protein. In the table there are some 700,000 distinct CDR3 sequences, under 20% of which are singletons. The sample consisted of blood, either unsorted or a sorted T cell fraction (not recorded which). The receptors come from a male donor with ankylosing spondylitis. The CDR3 runs from the conserved cysteine through the conserved F or W. A D gene is named only where the DNA matches it firmly. For some rows the clone size is stated as once, few or many, or as a class when expanded; others skip it.

clone_size: few
d_call: NA
j_call: TRBJ1-2
v_call: TRBV4-3
cdr3_aa: CASSQDRQSSYGYTF
cdr3_nt: TGCGCCAGCAGCCAAGACAGGCAGAGTTCCTATGGCTACACCTTC

clone_size: NA
d_call: NA
j_call: TRBJ1-2
v_call: TRBV5-5
cdr3_aa: CASRTGRRFGGYTF
cdr3_nt: TGTGCCAGCAGGACCGGAAGGAGGTTCGGAGGCTACACCTTC

clone_size: NA
d_call: TRBD2
j_call: TRBJ2-3
v_call: TRBV12-3/TRBV12-4
cdr3_aa: CASRDGLAETDTQYF
cdr3_nt: TGTGCCAGCAGGGACGGACTAGCGGAAACAGATACGCAGTATTTT

clone_size: NA
d_call: NA
j_call: TRBJ2-1
v_call: TRBV11-1
cdr3_aa: CASTQEPINNEQFF
cdr3_nt: TGTGCCAGCACCCAAGAGCCCATAAACAATGAGCAGTTCTTC

clone_size: NA
d_call: NA
j_call: TRBJ2-2
v_call: TRBV12-3/TRBV12-4
cdr3_aa: CASIVGPGTTGELFF
cdr3_nt: TGTGCCAGCATCGTTGGACCGGGGACCACCGGGGAGCTGTTTTTT

clone_size: few
d_call: NA
j_call: TRBJ2-1
v_call: TRBV29-1
cdr3_aa: CSVDSDSYNEQFF
cdr3_nt: TGCAGCGTTGACAGCGACTCCTACAATGAGCAGTTCTTC

clone_size: NA
d_call: NA
j_call: TRBJ1-1
v_call: TRBV4-3
cdr3_aa: CASSQVVGLATEAFF
cdr3_nt: TGCGCCAGCAGCCAAGTTGTGGGGTTGGCCACTGAAGCTTTCTTT

clone_size: NA
d_call: NA
j_call: TRBJ2-2
v_call: TRBV13
cdr3_aa: CASSLIRDGELFF
cdr3_nt: TGTGCCAGCAGCCTAATAAGGGACGGGGAGCTGTTTTTT

clone_size: few
d_call: NA
j_call: TRBJ2-3
v_call: TRBV15
cdr3_aa: CATSVTLSPDTQYF
cdr3_nt: TGTGCCACCAGTGTAACGCTTTCGCCAGATACGCAGTATTTT

clone_size: NA
d_call: TRBD2
j_call: TRBJ2-7
v_call: TRBV6-2/TRBV6-3
cdr3_aa: CASRVTSEQYF
cdr3_nt: TGTGCCAGCAGAGTGACTAGCGAACAGTACTTC

clone_size: NA
d_call: NA
j_call: TRBJ2-7
v_call: TRBV5-1
cdr3_aa: CASSLPSNEQYF
cdr3_nt: TGCGCCAGCAGCTTGCCCAGTAACGAGCAGTACTTC

clone_size: few
d_call: NA
j_call: TRBJ1-2
v_call: TRBV20-1
cdr3_aa: CSARDPNSGFHGYTF
cdr3_nt: TGCAGTGCTAGAGACCCGAATTCAGGGTTTCATGGCTACACCTTC

clone_size: few
d_call: NA
j_call: TRBJ1-6
v_call: TRBV12-3/TRBV12-4
cdr3_aa: CASSLFGWDSPLHF
cdr3_nt: TGTGCCAGCAGTTTGTTTGGGTGGGATTCACCCCTCCACTTT

clone_size: few
d_call: TRBD2
j_call: TRBJ2-7
v_call: TRBV20-1
cdr3_aa: CSAREGLAGDYEQYF
cdr3_nt: TGCAGTGCTAGAGAGGGACTAGCGGGAGACTACGAGCAGTACTTC

clone_size: many
d_call: TRBD2
j_call: TRBJ2-7
v_call: TRBV18
cdr3_aa: CASSPPGRVGEQYF
cdr3_nt: TGTGCCAGCTCACCACCGGGGAGGGTAGGCGAGCAGTACTTC

clone_size: NA
d_call: NA
j_call: TRBJ2-1
v_call: TRBV5-1
cdr3_aa: CASSLGRELNEQFF
cdr3_nt: TGCGCCAGCAGCTTGGGCCGGGAGTTGAATGAGCAGTTCTTC

clone_size: NA
d_call: TRBD1
j_call: TRBJ2-5
v_call: TRBV18
cdr3_aa: CASSQPTGKETQYF
cdr3_nt: TGTGCCAGCTCACAACCGACAGGGAAAGAGACCCAGTACTTC

clone_size: NA
d_call: TRBD2
j_call: TRBJ2-7
v_call: TRBV4-1
cdr3_aa: CASSQDILRASWGGSFYEQYF
cdr3_nt: TGCGCCAGCAGCCAAGATATTTTGAGAGCTAGCTGGGGCGGGAGCTTCTACGAGCAGTACTTC